This TCR beta chain derives from a study of blood T cell repertoires in COVID-19. Germline V CDR1 and CDR2: MNHEY, SVGAGI. V lost 5 bases and J 4 bases, leaving 15 bases between the germline ends. This CDR3 is 15 amino acids long. TCRdb's copy holds only in-frame clones and misses some; the assay was immunoSEQ multiplex PCR. Here the sample spans roughly 120,000 clones, approximately 90% being singletons. Sequencing used peripheral blood. This receptor was identified in a human donor in a cohort sampled during active COVID-19. The rearrangement joins TRBV6-5 to TRBJ1-3, with D uncertain. The CDR3 bases are TGTGCCAGCAGTCGACTTGGTTTAGAAGGAAACACCATATATTTT. It translates to CASSRLGLEGNTIYF.